One and the same sample provided the 24 T cell receptor beta chains below, sequenced in a study of early T cells in non-severe SARS-CoV-2 infection. MiXCR, run by TCRdb on the 5' RACE reads, gives a single entry per CDR3 protein. The sample gives fewer than 25,000 distinct CDR3 sequences, approximately 4.3% of which show up once; approximately 5% is in the top ten. Material for sequencing was whole blood. The receptors were gathered from an adult who was a healthcare worker with PCR-confirmed SARS-CoV-2 infection or an uninfected control (not recorded which).

This sequence joins TRBV20-1 and TRBJ1-1; tentatively, D is TRBD1 (5 bases). Trimming took off 4 bases at V and 0 bases at J, with 12 bases between the two ends. There are 14 residues in the CDR3. CDR1 and CDR2 (germline): DFQATT, SNEGSKA (reference sequence). CDR3 region: CSATKDSVNTEAFF. Written as DNA, the CDR3 is TGCAGTGCTACCAAAGACAGCGTGAACACTGAAGCTTTCTTT.

This clonotype showed up many times. The rearrangement links TRBV20-1 to TRBJ2-5, with D uncertain. The CDR3 has 13 amino acids. Germline V gives CDR1 DFQATT, CDR2 SNEGSKA (reference sequence). The V end was cut by 3 bases, the J end by 2 bases, with 10 bases between. For the CDR3, the DNA is TGCAGTGCTAGCGATCTCCGTCAAGAGACCCAGTACTTC. This sequence encodes CSASDLRQETQYF.

This clonotype came up many times. V gene TRBV12-5 combines with J gene TRBJ2-1, with a tentative D call TRBD2 (6 bases). This CDR3 is 12 amino acids long. Trimming cost V 4 bases and J 8 bases, with 9 bases left between them. The germline gives CDR1 LGHNT, CDR2 FRNRAP. The CDR3 DNA reads as TGTGCTAGTGGTTCGGAGGGGTATGAGCAGTTCTTC. Its protein product is CASGSEGYEQFF. Full variable domain (remainder filled in from reference TRBV12-5 and TRBJ2-1): DARVTQTPRHKVTEMGQEVTMRCQPILGHNTVFWYRQTMMQGLELLAYFRNRAPLDDSGMPKDRFSAEMPDATLATLKIQPSEPRDSAVYFCASGSEGYEQFFGPGTRLTVL.

This clonotype has ten or more counts. The chain carries TRBV28 and TRBJ2-7, with D perhaps TRBD1 (6 bases). Germline values: CDR1 MDHEN, CDR2 SYDVKM. The CDR3 runs 14 residues. The V and J ends lost 4 bases and 2 bases respectively, with 12 bases between them. CDR3 sequence reads: CASSSGDGAYEQYF. The CDR3 bases are TGTGCCAGCAGTTCAGGGGACGGAGCCTACGAGCAGTACTTC.

J is TRBJ2-1 and V is TRBV11-2; D could derive from TRBD1 or TRBD2 (5 bases each). The CDR3 is 14 amino acids. Germline CDR1 SGHAT, CDR2 FQNNGV. The V end was cut by 3 bases, the J end by 5 bases, with 11 bases between. The DNA for the CDR3 is TGTGCCAGCAGCTTTGGGGACCCCGACAATGAGCAGTTCTTC. Protein product: CASSFGDPDNEQFF.

This clonotype showed up just a few times. The chain employs TRBV7-2 and TRBJ1-4, with 9 bases identical to TRBD1. The CDR3 totals 12 residues. The V gene end was trimmed by 3 bases and the J gene end by 14 bases; junction bases not matched to a gene: 4. CDR1 and CDR2 (germline): SGHTA, FQGNSA. The CDR3 region is CASSLDRGGLFF. The CDR3 bases are TGTGCCAGCAGCTTGGACAGGGGTGGGCTGTTTTTT.

Only one count was recorded for this clonotype. The chain carries TRBV9 and TRBJ2-3; D possibly corresponds to TRBD1 (6 bases). This CDR3 spans 14 amino acids. CDR1 is SGDLS and CDR2 is YYNGEE in the germline V gene. V gave up 1 base and J gave up 5 bases, with 11 bases separating them. CDR3 sequence: CASSVRGGEDTQYF. DNA of the CDR3: TGTGCCAGCAGCGTACGAGGGGGTGAAGATACGCAGTATTTT.

This clonotype was detected once. With a much larger clone just one base away, this may be a read error. The chain employs TRBV6-2 or TRBV6-3 and TRBJ2-2; a weak D match, TRBD2 (6 bases). Looked up from germline, CDR1 is MNHEY and CDR2 is SVGEGT. The CDR3 contains 14 residues. V was clipped by 9 bases and J by 1 base, with 12 bases between them. The CDR3 DNA follows: TGTGCCAGTTCTAGCGAGGAGAACACCGGGGAGCTGTTTTTT. This codes for CASSSEENTGELFF.

This rearrangement joins TRBV2 to TRBJ2-5; D is unresolved. Germline values: CDR1 SNHLY, CDR2 FYNNEI. Deletions cut 3 bases from V and 0 bases from J, with 5 bases between. The CDR3 has 13 residues. CDR3 residues: CASSDGYQETQYF. CDR3 sequence (DNA): TGTGCCAGCAGTGACGGGTACCAAGAGACCCAGTACTTC.

This clonotype was observed at least ten times. The V call is TRBV7-8, the J call TRBJ2-3; 7 bases fit TRBD2. Per germline, CDR1 SGHVS and CDR2 FQNEAQ. The length of the CDR3 is 18 residues. V lost 1 base and J lost 4; bases outside the gene matches: 14. The CDR3 sequence: CASSLVVWGGSKADTQYF. Here the CDR3 DNA reads TGTGCCAGCAGCTTAGTTGTCTGGGGCGGGAGTAAAGCAGATACGCAGTATTTT.

This chain links TRBV7-8 with TRBJ2-3, with D uncertain. Germline lookup yields CDR1 SGHVS and CDR2 FQNEAQ. The V and J ends lost 4 bases and 0 bases respectively, with 5 bases between them. The CDR3 has 13 residues. The CDR3: CASSSPSTDTQYF. Here the CDR3 DNA reads TGTGCCAGCAGCTCCCCGAGCACAGATACGCAGTATTTT.

There are many counts of this clonotype. V is TRBV3-1 and J is TRBJ2-3; D is undetermined. Germline V lookup: CDR1 LGHDT, CDR2 YNNKEL (reference sequence). Trimming took off 1 base at V and 0 bases at J, with 8 bases between the two ends. This CDR3 is built from 15 residues. The CDR3 bases are TGTGCCAGCAGCCAAGGGGATAGTAGCACAGATACGCAGTATTTT. Its protein is CASSQGDSSTDTQYF.

This chain links TRBV11-2 with TRBJ2-5; 12 bases line up with TRBD2. This CDR3 comprises 15 residues. The junction had 4 bases not matched to a gene; V was cut back by 5 bases and J by 3 bases. Germline V gene data show CDR1 as SGHAT and CDR2 as FQNNGV. The CDR3 sequence is CASSGLAGHEETQYF. Written as DNA, the CDR3 is TGTGCCAGCAGCGGACTAGCGGGGCACGAAGAGACCCAGTACTTC.

Many counts were recorded for this clonotype. J is TRBJ1-5 and V is TRBV7-8; no clear D. Germline lookup yields CDR1 SGHVS and CDR2 FQNEAQ. Trimming shortened V by 4 bases and J by 2 bases, and 6 bases separated the two germline ends. The CDR3 extends over 13 amino acids. CDR3 coding DNA: TGTGCCAGCAGCTCCGGGGGCAATCAGCCCCAGCATTTT. This codes for CASSSGGNQPQHF.

In this sample, this clonotype is medium-sized. The V and J genes are TRBV11-2 and TRBJ2-7; possibly TRBD1 or TRBD2 for D (5 bases each). The germline V and J ends were trimmed by 5 bases and 1 base, with 12 bases remaining between them. The CDR3 loop spans 14 amino acids. The germline V gene has CDR1 SGHAT and CDR2 FQNNGV. The CDR3 here is CASSVSGLSYEQYF. CDR3 nucleotide sequence: TGTGCCAGCAGCGTATCGGGGCTGTCCTACGAGCAGTACTTC.

In this sample, this clonotype turned up a few times. V usage is TRBV3-1 and J usage is TRBJ2-7; D uncertain. The germline CDR1 and CDR2 sequences are LGHDT and YNNKEL (reference sequence). The V end was cut by 0 bases, the J end by 6 bases, with 3 bases between. The CDR3 is 11 residues long. CDR3: CASSQEGEQYF. The CDR3 DNA sequence: TGTGCCAGCAGCCAAGAAGGCGAGCAGTACTTC.

This clonotype has more than one count but fewer than ten. The chain has TRBV6-2 or TRBV6-3 and TRBJ2-7; D remains unclear. This CDR3 has 16 amino acids. The V end lost 2 bases, the J end lost 1 base, and 15 bases lay between the germline ends. Germline V gene lookup returns CDR1 MNHEY and CDR2 SVGEGT. CDR3 coding DNA: TGTGCCAGCAGTTACCAGCTCGGCAGCCAGTCCTACGAGCAGTACTTC. This codes for CASSYQLGSQSYEQYF.

The rearrangement joins TRBV6-2 or TRBV6-3 to TRBJ2-2; D unresolved. Germline V gene lookup returns CDR1 MNHEY and CDR2 SVGEGT. V dropped 2 bases and J dropped 4 bases, with 5 bases sitting between them. The CDR3 is 13 residues long. CDR3 sequence: CASSYITTGELFF. The CDR3, as DNA: TGTGCCAGCAGTTACATAACCACCGGGGAGCTGTTTTTT.

This clonotype showed up many times. The chain links TRBV7-2 to TRBJ2-5; 12 bases line up with TRBD2. The CDR3 is made up of 17 amino acids. Germline values: CDR1 SGHTA, CDR2 FQGNSA. After removal of 1 base from V and 4 bases from J, the junction contained 7 bases not matched to a gene. Here the CDR3 reads CASSLGLAGGLVETQYF. The CDR3 nucleotides read TGTGCCAGCAGCTTAGGGCTAGCGGGGGGGCTGGTAGAGACCCAGTACTTC.

This clonotype was seen repeatedly, ten times or more. The CDR3: CASSLSYKVNTEAFF. The CDR3 DNA follows: TGTGCCAGCAGCTTAAGTTACAAAGTGAACACTGAAGCTTTCTTT. This chain connects TRBV7-2 to TRBJ1-1; no clear D gene. Trimming stripped 2 bases from V and 0 bases from J, with 10 bases between. The CDR3 length is 15 residues. CDR1 SGHTA and CDR2 FQGNSA come from the germline V gene.

This clonotype was counted a single time. This may be a read error: a much more frequent sequence differs by one nucleotide. The rearrangement uses TRBV5-6 and TRBJ1-6, with 9 bases fitting TRBD1. Germline loops: CDR1 SGHDT, CDR2 YYEEEE. This CDR3 has 14 residues. The trim removed 5 bases at V and 8 bases at J, leaving 5 bases unmatched. CDR3 bases: TGTGCCAGCAGGACGGGACAGGGCCATTCACCCCTCCACTTT. It yields the protein CASRTGQGHSPLHF.

This clonotype was counted many times. The chain is built from TRBV12-3 or TRBV12-4 and TRBJ1-1; possibly TRBD1 for D (5 bases). The CDR3 runs to 14 residues. Trimming cost V 5 bases and J 4 bases, with 14 bases left between them. CDR3 DNA sequence: TGTGCCAGCAGTCCGCAGGGAGGTGGCACTGAAGCTTTCTTT. It specifies CASSPQGGGTEAFF.

This clonotype was detected many times. The genes are TRBV19 and TRBJ2-1; a weak D match, TRBD1 (5 bases). Germline V gene lookup returns CDR1 LNHDA and CDR2 SQIVND (reference sequence). The CDR3 runs to 17 residues. Trimming pared 3 bases from V and 7 bases from J, leaving 22 bases between. The DNA for the CDR3 is TGTGCCAGTAGTATCCTAGAGACGGGTAGGACACAAAATGAGCAGTTCTTC. This sequence encodes CASSILETGRTQNEQFF.

The chain links TRBV5-4 to TRBJ2-3; 14 positions agree with TRBD2. The length of the CDR3 is 18 residues. Germline CDR1 SGHNT, CDR2 YYREEE (reference sequence). V shed 7 bases, J shed 2 bases, and the junction held 12 bases outside the gene matches. The CDR3 reads CASGPGTSGSGNTDTQYF. Here the CDR3 DNA reads TGTGCCAGCGGGCCCGGGACTAGCGGGAGTGGGAACACAGATACGCAGTATTTT.